This T cell receptor (beta chain) was identified in a study of shared clonotypes between healthy human individuals. Study details: For every donor, three CD4 naive, three CD4 memory, two CD8 naive and one CD8 memory plates were used. Study-wide points: Clonotype sharing among donors likely depends on sequencing depth. Generally, estimated richness proved larger in naive subsets than it did in memory subsets.

In the naive CD8 group, cells lacked CD45RO and were positively selected for CCR7, so terminally differentiated effector memory CD45RA+ cells were left out. Of note for this clone: Its specificity is unknown.

A deep-level run was used for the assay. Clones were read by immunoSEQ multiplex PCR, and TCRdb kept only the in-frame ones, dropping some. The table includes about 2.2 million clones, 90% to 95% detected once. V shed 4 bases and J shed 4 bases, with 16 bases lying between them. Looked up from germline, CDR1 is SEHNR and CDR2 is FQNEAQ (reference sequence). This CDR3 is 15 amino acids long. Sequenced material: naive CD8+ T cells from PBMCs. The genes are TRBV7-9 and TRBJ2-5; a weak D match, TRBD1 (5 bases). The origin of this receptor is a man younger than 30 in good health. Some clones in this sample may be carry-over from other donors' samples. The DNA for the CDR3 is TGTGCCAGCAGCTCCGTTGACAGAAGGGTAGAGACCCAGTACTTC. It encodes CASSSVDRRVETQYF.